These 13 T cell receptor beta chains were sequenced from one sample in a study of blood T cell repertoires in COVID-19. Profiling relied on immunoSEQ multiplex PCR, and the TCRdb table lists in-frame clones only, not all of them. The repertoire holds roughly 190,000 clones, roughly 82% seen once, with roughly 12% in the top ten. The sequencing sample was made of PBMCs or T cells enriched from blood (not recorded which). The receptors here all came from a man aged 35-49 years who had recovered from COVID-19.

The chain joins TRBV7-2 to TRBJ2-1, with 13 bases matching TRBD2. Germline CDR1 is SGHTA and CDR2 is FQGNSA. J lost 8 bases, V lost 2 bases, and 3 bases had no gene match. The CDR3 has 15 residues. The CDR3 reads CASSLRTSGGHEQFF. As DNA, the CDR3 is TGTGCCAGCAGCTTAAGGACTAGCGGGGGTCATGAGCAGTTCTTC.

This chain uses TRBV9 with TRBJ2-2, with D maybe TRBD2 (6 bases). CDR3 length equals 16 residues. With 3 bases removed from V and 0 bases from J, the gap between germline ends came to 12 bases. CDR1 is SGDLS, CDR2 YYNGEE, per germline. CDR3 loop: CASSARQRANTGELFF. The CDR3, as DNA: TGTGCCAGCAGCGCCCGCCAGCGGGCGAACACCGGGGAGCTGTTTTTT.

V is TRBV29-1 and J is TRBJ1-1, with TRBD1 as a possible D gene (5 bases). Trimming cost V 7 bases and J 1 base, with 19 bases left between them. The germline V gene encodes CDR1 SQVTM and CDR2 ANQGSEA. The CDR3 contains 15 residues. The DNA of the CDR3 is TGCAGCGCCCTCGGGGGTCACTTGGGGAACACTGAAGCTTTCTTT. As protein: CSALGGHLGNTEAFF.

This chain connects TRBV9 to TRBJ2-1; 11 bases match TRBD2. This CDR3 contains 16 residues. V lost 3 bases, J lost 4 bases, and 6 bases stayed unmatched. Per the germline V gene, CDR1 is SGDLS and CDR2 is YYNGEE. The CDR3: CASSASGTSGYNEQFF. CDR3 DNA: TGTGCCAGCAGCGCGTCCGGGACTAGCGGATACAATGAGCAGTTCTTC.

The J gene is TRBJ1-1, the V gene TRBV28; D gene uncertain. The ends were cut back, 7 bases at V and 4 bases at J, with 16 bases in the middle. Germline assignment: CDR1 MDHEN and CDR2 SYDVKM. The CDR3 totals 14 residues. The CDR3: CASKLDIRGTEAFF. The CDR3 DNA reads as TGTGCCAGCAAGCTGGATATTCGGGGCACTGAAGCTTTCTTT. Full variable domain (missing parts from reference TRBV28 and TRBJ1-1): DVKVTQSSRYLVKRTGEKVFLECVQDMDHENMFWYRQDPGLGLRLIYFSYDVKMKEKGDIPEGYSVSREKKERFSLILESASTNQTSMYLCASKLDIRGTEAFFGQGTRLTVV.

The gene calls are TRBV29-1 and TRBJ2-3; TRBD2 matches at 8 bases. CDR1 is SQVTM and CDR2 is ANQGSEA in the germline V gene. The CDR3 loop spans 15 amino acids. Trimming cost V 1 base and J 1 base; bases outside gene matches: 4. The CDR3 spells CSVEVLREGTDTQYF. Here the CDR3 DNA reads TGCAGCGTTGAAGTTTTGCGGGAGGGCACAGATACGCAGTATTTT.

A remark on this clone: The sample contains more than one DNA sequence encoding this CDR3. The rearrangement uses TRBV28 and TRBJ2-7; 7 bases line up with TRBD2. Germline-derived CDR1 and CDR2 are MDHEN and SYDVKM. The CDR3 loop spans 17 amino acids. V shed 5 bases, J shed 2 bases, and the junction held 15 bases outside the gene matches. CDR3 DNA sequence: TGTGCCAGCAGTGGGGGGGTTGGAGGAAGCGGACCCTACGAGCAGTACTTC. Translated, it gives CASSGGVGGSGPYEQYF.

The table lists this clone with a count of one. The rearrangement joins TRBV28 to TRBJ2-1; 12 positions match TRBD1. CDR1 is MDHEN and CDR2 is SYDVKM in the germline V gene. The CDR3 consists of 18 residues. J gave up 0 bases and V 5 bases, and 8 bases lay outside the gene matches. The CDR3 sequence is CASSPGTGGLSSYNEQFF. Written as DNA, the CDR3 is TGTGCCAGCAGTCCCGGGACAGGGGGCCTTAGCTCCTACAATGAGCAGTTCTTC.

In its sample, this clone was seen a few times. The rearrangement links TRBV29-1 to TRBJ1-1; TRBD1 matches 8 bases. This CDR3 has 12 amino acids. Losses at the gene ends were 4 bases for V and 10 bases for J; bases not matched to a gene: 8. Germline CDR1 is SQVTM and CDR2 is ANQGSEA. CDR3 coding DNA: TGCAGCGTTGTACCGACAGGGGCTGGAGCTTTCTTT. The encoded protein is CSVVPTGAGAFF.

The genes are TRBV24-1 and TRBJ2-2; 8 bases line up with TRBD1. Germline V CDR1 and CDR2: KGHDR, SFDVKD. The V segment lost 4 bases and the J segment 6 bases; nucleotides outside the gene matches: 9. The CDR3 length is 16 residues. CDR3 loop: CATSDLGQGMAGELFF. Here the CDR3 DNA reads TGTGCCACCAGTGACCTCGGACAGGGCATGGCCGGGGAGCTGTTTTTT.

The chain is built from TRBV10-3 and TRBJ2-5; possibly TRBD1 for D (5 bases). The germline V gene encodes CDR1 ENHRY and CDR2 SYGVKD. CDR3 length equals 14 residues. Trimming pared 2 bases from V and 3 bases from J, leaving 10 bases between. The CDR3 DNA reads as TGTGCCATCAGTGAGAGGGGCGCAGAAGAGACCCAGTACTTC. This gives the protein CAISERGAEETQYF.

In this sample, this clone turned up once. The CDR3 DNA reads TGTGCCAGTAGTATGCGGCAGATGAACACTGAAGCTTTCTTT. Amino acid sequence: CASSMRQMNTEAFF. The V call is TRBV19, the J call TRBJ1-1; D unclear. V gave up 3 bases and J gave up 0 bases, with 8 bases separating them. The CDR3 covers 14 residues. Germline values: CDR1 LNHDA, CDR2 SQIVND (reference sequence).

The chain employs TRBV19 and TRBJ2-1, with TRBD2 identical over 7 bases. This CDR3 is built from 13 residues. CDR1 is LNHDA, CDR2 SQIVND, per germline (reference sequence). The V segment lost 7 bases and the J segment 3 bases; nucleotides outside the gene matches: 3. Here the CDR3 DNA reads TGTGCCAGTACTGGGGACTACTACAATGAGCAGTTCTTC. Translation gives CASTGDYYNEQFF.